The next 13 T cell receptor beta chains were all read from a single sample in a study of blood T cell repertoires in COVID-19. Assay: immunoSEQ multiplex PCR; the TCRdb copy retains only in-frame clones and omits some. The sample shows around 130,000 clones, about four fifths of them seen only once. The sample taken for sequencing was peripheral blood. The receptors originated from a woman between 55 and 75 years old with acute or convalescent COVID-19.

V and J are TRBV7-2 and TRBJ1-1; D uncertain. V was cut by 5 bases and J by 0 bases, with 7 bases left in between. Germline CDR1 reads SGHTA; CDR2 reads FQGNSA. CDR3 length equals 13 residues. DNA for the CDR3: TGTGCCAGCAGCAGAGGCATGAACACTGAAGCTTTCTTT. Protein product: CASSRGMNTEAFF.

The chain couples TRBV5-4 to TRBJ2-6; tentatively, D is TRBD1 (5 bases). CDR1 SGHNT and CDR2 YYREEE come from the germline V gene (reference sequence). Trimming took 3 bases from V and 0 from J, leaving 16 bases between them. The CDR3 has 18 amino acids. The CDR3 DNA is TGTGCCAGCAGCTCCGTGGCGACAGCCCACTCTGGGGCCAACGTCCTGACTTTC. This sequence encodes CASSSVATAHSGANVLTF.

The rearrangement links TRBV11-2 to TRBJ2-7; no clear D. Germline CDR1 SGHAT, CDR2 FQNNGV. This CDR3 has 12 amino acids. Trimming left V 4 bases short and J 4 bases short, with 8 bases between. CDR3 residues: CASSSSLYEQYF. CDR3 bases: TGTGCCAGCAGCTCTTCCCTTTACGAGCAGTACTTC.

The rearrangement joins TRBV5-6 to TRBJ1-5; no clear D gene. Germline values: CDR1 SGHDT, CDR2 YYEEEE. This CDR3 contains 15 residues. V dropped 0 bases and J dropped 7 bases, with 14 bases sitting between them. The CDR3, as DNA: TGTGCCAGCAGCTTGGGTACAGTCAGAGGGCAGCCCCAGCATTTT. It encodes CASSLGTVRGQPQHF. Filled out from reference TRBV5-6 and TRBJ1-5, the complete variable domain reads DAGVTQSPTHLIKTRGQQVTLRCSPKSGHDTVSWYQQALGQGPQFIFQYYEEEERQRGNFPDRFSGHQFPNYSSELNVNALLLGDSALYLCASSLGTVRGQPQHFGDGTRLSIL.

V and J are TRBV7-3 and TRBJ2-7; TRBD2 matches at 13 bases. The CDR3 is 15 amino acids. The J segment lost 5 bases and the V segment lost 6 bases, leaving 7 bases of the junction unmatched. Germline lookup yields CDR1 SGHTA and CDR2 FQGTGA. The CDR3 region is CASSPGLAGVNEQYF. CDR3 DNA sequence: TGTGCCAGCAGTCCCGGACTAGCGGGAGTAAACGAGCAGTACTTC.

V gene TRBV2 combines with J gene TRBJ1-1, with D maybe TRBD1 (5 bases). V lost 6 bases and J lost 6, with 17 bases in between. CDR1 and CDR2 (germline): SNHLY, FYNNEI. The CDR3 loop spans 14 amino acids. The CDR3 DNA follows: TGTGCCAGCAGGAAGCAGGGTCCTACCCCTGAAGCTTTCTTT. As protein: CASRKQGPTPEAFF.

The rearrangement joins TRBV19 to TRBJ2-6, with unresolved D. V was clipped by 6 bases and J by 1 base, with 16 bases between them. Germline-derived CDR1 and CDR2 are LNHDA and SQIVND (reference sequence). This CDR3 is built from 17 residues. The CDR3 nucleotides are TGTGCCAGTAGCCCCATATTGAAGGAGTCTGGGGCCAACGTCCTGACTTTC. Its translation is CASSPILKESGANVLTF.

The chain has TRBV4-2 and TRBJ2-2; TRBD2 agrees at 14 bases. Unmatched junction bases numbered 7, after V lost 4 bases and J lost 6 bases. From germline, CDR1 is LGHNA and CDR2 YNFKEQ. The CDR3 has 17 residues. The CDR3 region is CASSPHLTSGGAGELFF. The CDR3 DNA reads TGTGCCAGCAGCCCCCACCTGACTAGCGGGGGGGCCGGGGAGCTGTTTTTT.

V is TRBV30 and J is TRBJ2-7; D is unresolved. The V end was cut by 2 bases, the J end by 7 bases, with 12 bases between. CDR1 is GTSNPN and CDR2 is SVGIG in the germline V gene (reference sequence). CDR3 length: 12 amino acids. The DNA of the CDR3 is TGTGCCTGGAGTTCCCCCGGTTTGGAGCAGTACTTC. As protein: CAWSSPGLEQYF.

Note on this clone: Other DNA sequences in the sample encode the same CDR3. This chain uses TRBV2 with TRBJ2-5; D unclear. CDR1 is SNHLY, CDR2 FYNNEI, per germline. This CDR3 has 12 residues. Trimming took off 6 bases at V and 1 base at J, with 6 bases between the two ends. The CDR3 nucleotides are TGTGCCAGCAGCTACAGCCAAGAGACCCAGTACTTC. Translating gives CASSYSQETQYF. Filled out from reference TRBV2 and TRBJ2-5, the complete variable domain reads EPEVTQTPSHQVTQMGQEVILRCVPISNHLYFYWYRQILGQKVEFLVSFYNNEISEKSEIFDDQFSVERPDGSNFTLKIRSTKLEDSAMYFCASSYSQETQYFGPGTRLLVL.

The rearrangement joins TRBV23-1 to TRBJ2-7, with D perhaps matching TRBD2 (5 bases). TRBV23-1 is sorted into the ORF group, with uncertain function. This CDR3 spans 13 amino acids. The germline V and J ends were trimmed by 6 bases and 0 bases, with 9 bases remaining between them. CDR3 residues: CASRLRDSYEQYV. The CDR3 nucleotides read TGCGCCAGCAGGCTCCGGGACTCCTACGAGCAGTACGTC.

The genes are TRBV4-1 and TRBJ1-5; 7 bases align to TRBD1. There are 16 residues in the CDR3. With 2 bases clipped from V and 6 bases from J, the junction kept 10 bases outside the gene matches. Germline values: CDR1 MGHRA, CDR2 YSYEKL. CDR3 residues: CASSQTTGTAFQPQHF. The CDR3 DNA reads as TGCGCCAGCAGCCAAACTACCGGGACAGCGTTTCAGCCCCAGCATTTT.

The CDR3 protein is CASSWGTGIQTGNTIYF. CDR3 in DNA: TGTGCCAGCAGCTGGGGGACAGGGATCCAGACTGGAAACACCATATATTTT. The genes are TRBV9 and TRBJ1-3; 9 nucleotides match TRBD1. Trimming cost V 4 bases and J 2 bases; bases outside gene matches: 10. Germline CDR1 reads SGDLS; CDR2 reads YYNGEE. The CDR3 spans 17 residues.